Each of the 23 T cell receptor beta chains below was sequenced from the same sample in a study of shared clonotypes between healthy human individuals. The data were produced by immunoSEQ multiplex PCR, yet TCRdb's version contains in-frame clones alone and is incomplete. The sample gives around 2,000,000 clones, just under 95% of which show up once; 1.1% is in the top ten. Naive-designated CD8 cells lacked CD45RO, were positively enriched for CCR7, and omitted terminally differentiated effector memory CD45RA+ cells. The material sequenced was naive CD8+ T cells sorted from blood. Receptors were obtained from a man between 18 and 29 years old in good health.

The rearrangement links TRBV7-8 to TRBJ2-1, with D unclear. V dropped 5 bases and J dropped 0 bases, with 20 bases sitting between them. The V gene's germline CDR1 is SGHVS and CDR2 FQNEAQ. This CDR3 comprises 18 residues. CDR3 region: CASSQSQGDFTSYNEQFF. CDR3 bases: TGTGCCAGCAGCCAGTCGCAAGGTGACTTCACCTCCTACAATGAGCAGTTCTTC.

The chain combines TRBV6-5 with TRBJ2-7; D could derive from TRBD1 or TRBD2 (6 bases each). This CDR3 has 11 residues. Between the trimmed V and J ends, which lost 5 bases and 6 bases, there was a span of 8 bases. Germline CDR1 and CDR2: MNHEY and SVGAGI. In nucleotides, the CDR3 is TGTGCCAGCAGTAAGGGGGGCGAGCAGTACTTC. It is translated as CASSKGGEQYF.

V and J are TRBV4-1 and TRBJ2-7; D unresolved. V lost 2 bases to trimming and J lost 2 bases, with 13 bases between them. Germline values: CDR1 MGHRA, CDR2 YSYEKL. This CDR3 is 15 amino acids long. CDR3 in DNA: TGCGCCAGCAGCCAAAACGAACTACGGCCCTACGAGCAGTACTTC. It encodes CASSQNELRPYEQYF.

The chain links TRBV5-1 to TRBJ2-3; 11 bases are shared with TRBD2. The CDR3 runs to 17 residues. Germline V gene lookup returns CDR1 SGHRS and CDR2 YFSETQ. V dropped 4 bases and J dropped 2; count of bases not matched to a gene: 9. The CDR3 spells CASSGTIAGGDTDTQYF. CDR3 nucleotides: TGCGCCAGCAGCGGAACAATAGCGGGAGGGGACACAGATACGCAGTATTTT. Full variable domain (outside the CDR3, taken from reference TRBV5-1 and TRBJ2-3): KAGVTQTPRYLIKTRGQQVTLSCSPISGHRSVSWYQQTPGQGLQFLFEYFSETQRNKGNFPGRFSGRQFSNSRSEMNVSTLELGDSALYLCASSGTIAGGDTDTQYFGPGTRLTVL.

The chain has TRBV28 and TRBJ2-3, with 8 bases fitting TRBD2. Germline V gene sequence: CDR1 MDHEN, CDR2 SYDVKM. Trimming cost V 2 bases and J 1 base; bases outside gene matches: 2. This CDR3 is 15 amino acids long. In DNA form, the CDR3 reads TGTGCCAGCAGTTTAAGGCGGGGGGGCACAGATACGCAGTATTTT. As protein: CASSLRRGGTDTQYF. The complete variable domain, with remaining parts taken from reference TRBV28 and TRBJ2-3, reads DVKVTQSSRYLVKRTGEKVFLECVQDMDHENMFWYRQDPGLGLRLIYFSYDVKMKEKGDIPEGYSVSREKKERFSLILESASTNQTSMYLCASSLRRGGTDTQYFGPGTRLTVL.

With regard to this clone: The sample has other DNA sequences that encode this CDR3 too. This chain uses TRBV29-1 with TRBJ2-7; tentatively, D is TRBD1 or TRBD2 (5 bases each). V lost 0 bases to trimming and J lost 3 bases, with 12 bases between them. Per the germline V gene, CDR1 is SQVTM and CDR2 is ANQGSEA. The CDR3 loop spans 14 amino acids. The CDR3 DNA follows: TGCAGCGTTGAAGATCGGGGACGCAACTACGAGCAGTACTTC. Residues: CSVEDRGRNYEQYF.

In regard to this clone: The same CDR3 also results from other DNA sequences found in this sample. The rearrangement joins TRBV19 to TRBJ1-5; D may be TRBD1 (5 bases). Germline CDR1 is LNHDA and CDR2 is SQIVND (reference sequence). Deletions cut 1 base from V and 3 bases from J, with 7 bases between. This CDR3 is built from 14 residues. This CDR3 is CASSIGQNNQPQHF. Here the CDR3 DNA reads TGTGCCAGTAGTATAGGACAGAACAATCAGCCCCAGCATTTT.

J is TRBJ2-1 and V is TRBV7-3; no reliable D call. Germline CDR1 SGHTA, CDR2 FQGTGA. The CDR3 runs 16 residues. V was pared by 6 bases and J by 3 bases, with 18 bases between. CDR3 in DNA: TGTGCCAGCAGTCCGATGGGCTCCACCAGCTACAATGAGCAGTTCTTC. It specifies CASSPMGSTSYNEQFF.

Worth noting for this clone: This same CDR3 is encoded by further DNA sequences in the sample. The rearrangement uses TRBV5-1 and TRBJ2-1; perhaps TRBD2 as D (5 bases). The germline gives CDR1 SGHRS, CDR2 YFSETQ. This CDR3 is built from 14 residues. V was cut by 1 base and J by 2 bases, with 7 bases left in between. CDR3 sequence reads: CASSLSGPYNEQFF. CDR3 coding DNA: TGCGCCAGCAGCTTGAGCGGTCCCTACAATGAGCAGTTCTTC.

This clone was recorded only once. V usage is TRBV6-5 and J usage is TRBJ2-7; D may match TRBD1 or TRBD2 (6 bases each). This CDR3 contains 16 residues. Germline loops: CDR1 MNHEY, CDR2 SVGAGI. Trimming took off 1 base at V and 3 bases at J, with 16 bases between the two ends. CDR3 amino acids: CASSYFVSGGHYEQYF. The CDR3 DNA sequence: TGTGCCAGCAGTTACTTCGTGTCTGGGGGGCACTACGAGCAGTACTTC.

The chain carries TRBV2 and TRBJ2-7; no definite D call. The ends were cut back, 3 bases at V and 2 bases at J, with 8 bases in the middle. Germline V CDR1 and CDR2: SNHLY, FYNNEI. The CDR3 totals 13 residues. CDR3 coding DNA: TGTGCCAGCAGTGATGTTAGCCCCTACGAGCAGTACTTC. Translation: CASSDVSPYEQYF.

Regarding this clone: The same CDR3 is also encoded by other DNA sequences in this sample. The J gene is TRBJ1-5, the V gene TRBV4-3, with D possibly matching TRBD1 (6 bases). The CDR3 has 15 amino acids. Germline CDR1 is LGHNA and CDR2 is YSLEER. V lost 0 bases to trimming and J lost 5 bases, with 11 bases between them. The CDR3 loop reads CASSQDRAGDQPQHF. CDR3 nucleotide sequence: TGCGCCAGCAGCCAAGATCGGGCAGGGGATCAGCCCCAGCATTTT.

This chain joins TRBV11-2 and TRBJ2-5, with D possibly TRBD1 on 5 matching bases. V lost 1 base, J lost 0 bases, and 9 bases lay in between. The CDR3 spans 15 residues. The V gene's germline CDR1 is SGHAT and CDR2 FQNNGV. CDR3 loop: CASSLAFRDQETQYF. The CDR3 DNA follows: TGTGCCAGCAGCTTAGCGTTCAGGGACCAAGAGACCCAGTACTTC.

The chain is built from TRBV29-1 and TRBJ1-1; tentative D call: TRBD1 (6 bases). The V end was cut by 7 bases, the J end by 1 base, with 19 bases between. The CDR3 totals 15 residues. From germline, CDR1 is SQVTM and CDR2 ANQGSEA. CDR3 bases: TGCAGCGGCCTCGTTTGGGGGGCTCAGAACACTGAAGCTTTCTTT. As protein: CSGLVWGAQNTEAFF.

This clone was observed a few times. CDR3 nucleotides: TGTGCCAGTAGTATACTGAGCGGTACCGGGGAGCTGTTTTTT. Its translation: CASSILSGTGELFF. The rearrangement links TRBV19 to TRBJ2-2, with a possible D match to TRBD2 (5 bases). The V gene lost 2 bases and the J gene lost 5 bases, with 9 bases spanning the gap. Germline V gene sequence: CDR1 LNHDA, CDR2 SQIVND (reference sequence). This CDR3 region has 14 residues.

This clone was seen once. This chain uses TRBV27 with TRBJ2-3, with D perhaps matching TRBD2 (6 bases). Germline V lookup: CDR1 MNHEY, CDR2 SMNVEV (reference sequence). This CDR3 has 20 amino acids. V shed 8 bases and J shed 0 bases, with 30 bases lying between them. The CDR3 is CASHTSEGFAVGPSTDTQYF. CDR3 nucleotide sequence: TGTGCCAGCCACACTTCGGAGGGCTTTGCGGTTGGCCCCAGCACAGATACGCAGTATTTT.

The rearrangement links TRBV11-2 to TRBJ2-5, with 10 nucleotides matching TRBD1. The CDR3 spans 15 residues. J was trimmed by 4 bases and V by 5 bases; bases with no gene match: 7. Germline V gives CDR1 SGHAT, CDR2 FQNNGV. CDR3 residues: CASSGRTGGGETQYF. The DNA for the CDR3 is TGTGCCAGCAGCGGCCGGACAGGGGGTGGAGAGACCCAGTACTTC. Using reference TRBV11-2 and TRBJ2-5 for the parts outside the CDR3, the full variable domain is EAGVAQSPRYKIIEKRQSVAFWCNPISGHATLYWYQQILGQGPKLLIQFQNNGVVDDSQLPKDRFSAERLKGVDSTLKIQPAKLEDSAVYLCASSGRTGGGETQYFGPGTRLLVL.

The V gene is TRBV6-5, the J gene TRBJ1-1; D call uncertain. The germline V gene encodes CDR1 MNHEY and CDR2 SVGAGI. V lost 5 bases to trimming and J lost 0 bases, with 7 bases between them. CDR3 length: 13 amino acids. In DNA form, the CDR3 reads TGTGCCAGCAGTCAGGCAGTGAACACTGAAGCTTTCTTT. It is translated as CASSQAVNTEAFF.

The chain is built from TRBV5-6 and TRBJ2-1, with 10 bases lining up with TRBD2. The germline V gene encodes CDR1 SGHDT and CDR2 YYEEEE. The V and J ends lost 6 bases and 6 bases, in that order; junction bases with no gene match: 12. CDR3 length: 16 residues. The CDR3 is CASNRRGLAGVNEQFF. CDR3 coding DNA: TGTGCCAGCAACCGGCGGGGGCTAGCGGGAGTCAATGAGCAGTTCTTC.

This chain uses TRBV6-5 with TRBJ2-5; D not certain. Per germline, CDR1 MNHEY and CDR2 SVGAGI. CDR3 length: 15 amino acids. V lost 6 bases to trimming and J lost 5 bases, with 19 bases between them. In DNA, the CDR3 is TGTGCCAGCAGCTCGGAACCATACCAACTGGAGACCCAGTACTTC. Translating gives CASSSEPYQLETQYF.

The chain is built from TRBV4-1 and TRBJ1-4, with 8 bases identical to TRBD1. The junction had 7 bases not matched to a gene; V was cut back by 5 bases and J by 5 bases. Looked up from germline, CDR1 is MGHRA and CDR2 is YSYEKL. The length of the CDR3 is 15 residues. DNA for the CDR3: TGCGCCAGCAGCGACTGGACAGGGAAGAATGAAAAACTGTTTTTT. This sequence encodes CASSDWTGKNEKLFF.

The chain recombines TRBV7-3 with TRBJ2-1, with TRBD1 matching over 8 bases. CDR1 is SGHTA and CDR2 is FQGTGA in the germline V gene. V lost 5 bases and J lost 2; bases outside the gene matches: 5. The CDR3 extends over 15 amino acids. This CDR3 is CASSAAGGPYNEQFF. For the CDR3, the DNA is TGTGCCAGCAGCGCGGCAGGGGGCCCCTACAATGAGCAGTTCTTC.

This chain connects TRBV4-1 to TRBJ2-5; TRBD2 might be the D (6 bases). Germline V gene sequence: CDR1 MGHRA, CDR2 YSYEKL. Trimming removed 4 bases from V and 0 bases from J, with 15 bases in between. This CDR3 is 16 amino acids long. The CDR3 sequence: CASSRVPRLDQETQYF. CDR3 sequence (DNA): TGCGCCAGCAGCCGTGTTCCAAGACTAGACCAAGAGACCCAGTACTTC.